This TCR beta chain comes out of a study of OX40 agonist ivuxolimab in advanced cancers. Study summary: With ivuxolimab, an agonistic anti-OX40 (CD134) antibody, patients were treated.

Some clones are missing from TCRdb's copy, which holds only in-frame ones; the method was immunoSEQ multiplex PCR. The sample consists of around 25,000 clones, roughly 77% of them appearing once. CDR1 and CDR2 (germline): SGDLS, YYNGEE. V lost 4 bases and J lost 7; bases outside the gene matches: 13. CDR3 length: 16 amino acids. The gene calls are TRBV9 and TRBJ2-7; 11 bases match TRBD1. This specimen consisted of CD4+ or CD8+ T cells sorted from blood, obtained in a trial of the OX40 agonist ivuxolimab. This TCR was recovered from an adult with an advanced solid tumor such as melanoma, head and neck, liver or kidney cancer. The CDR3 region is CASSFRQGQGADEQYF. The CDR3 DNA reads TGTGCCAGCAGCTTCCGGCAAGGACAGGGGGCGGATGAGCAGTACTTC. The variable domain in full, completed from reference TRBV9 and TRBJ2-7, reads DSGVTQTPKHLITATGQRVTLRCSPRSGDLSVYWYQQSLDQGLQFLIQYYNGEERAKGNILERFSAQQFPDLHSELNLSSLELGDSALYFCASSFRQGQGADEQYFGPGTRLTVT.